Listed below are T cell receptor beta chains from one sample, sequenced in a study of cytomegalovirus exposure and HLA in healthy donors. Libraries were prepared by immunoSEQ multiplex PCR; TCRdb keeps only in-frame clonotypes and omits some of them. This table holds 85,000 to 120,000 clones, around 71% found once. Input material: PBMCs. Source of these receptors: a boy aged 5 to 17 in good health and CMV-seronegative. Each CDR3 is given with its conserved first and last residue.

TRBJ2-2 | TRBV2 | CASSDPTGNTGELFF
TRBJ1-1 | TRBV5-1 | CASSLVGGNTEAFF
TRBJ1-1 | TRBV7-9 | CASRHRDRVELNTEAFF
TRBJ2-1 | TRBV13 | CASSGGWSTSSYNEQFF
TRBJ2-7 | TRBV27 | CASSSGTSGYEQYF
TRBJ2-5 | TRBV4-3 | CASSQGTRGETQYF
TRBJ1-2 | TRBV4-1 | CASSPGTGSYYGYTF
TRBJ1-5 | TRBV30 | CAWSVRAGDQPQHF
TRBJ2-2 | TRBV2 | CASRARGFNTGELFF
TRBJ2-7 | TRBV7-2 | CASSVGLPYEQYF
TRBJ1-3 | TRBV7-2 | CASSGRGRNTIYF
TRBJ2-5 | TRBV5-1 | CASEKVPGNQETQYF
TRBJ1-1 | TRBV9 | CASSGPQGAAEAFF
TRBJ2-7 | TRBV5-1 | CASRGQGQGEQYF
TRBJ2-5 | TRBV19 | CASSIRAGVETQYF
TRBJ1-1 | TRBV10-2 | CASSDSWRATEAFF
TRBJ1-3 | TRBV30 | CAWSTSGGGGGNTIYF
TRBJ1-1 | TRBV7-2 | CASSLLRETEAFF
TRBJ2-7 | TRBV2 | CASSEIRGQGYEQYF
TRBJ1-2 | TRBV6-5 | CASSYSSSSDGYTF
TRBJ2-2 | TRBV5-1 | CASSLPGGNTGELFF
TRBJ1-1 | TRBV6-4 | CASSDRGPEAFF
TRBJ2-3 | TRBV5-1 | CASSFGTAGVIDTQYF
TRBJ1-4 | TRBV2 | CASSQGSTNEKLFF
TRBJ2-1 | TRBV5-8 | CASRSGTGFYVADNEQFF